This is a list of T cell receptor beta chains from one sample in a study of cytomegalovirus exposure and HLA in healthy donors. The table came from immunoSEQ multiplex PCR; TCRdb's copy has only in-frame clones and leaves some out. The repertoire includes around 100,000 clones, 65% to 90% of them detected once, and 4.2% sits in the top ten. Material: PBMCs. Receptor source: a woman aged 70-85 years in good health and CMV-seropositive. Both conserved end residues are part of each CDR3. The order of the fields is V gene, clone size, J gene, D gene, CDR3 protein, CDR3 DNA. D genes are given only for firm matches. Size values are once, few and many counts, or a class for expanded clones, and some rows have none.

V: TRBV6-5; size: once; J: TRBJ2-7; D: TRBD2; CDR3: CASSPGLAGVLEQYF; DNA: TGTGCCAGCAGCCCAGGACTAGCGGGAGTTCTCGAGCAGTACTTC
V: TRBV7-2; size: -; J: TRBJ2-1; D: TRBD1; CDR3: CASSNEGQPYNEQFF; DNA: TGTGCCAGCAGCAACGAGGGACAGCCGTACAATGAGCAGTTCTTC
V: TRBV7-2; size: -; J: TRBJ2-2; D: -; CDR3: CASSSTYNTGELFF; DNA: TGTGCCAGCTCCTCTACGTACAACACCGGGGAGCTGTTTTTT
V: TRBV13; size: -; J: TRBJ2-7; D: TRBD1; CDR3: CASRRDRDSSYEQYF; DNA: TGTGCCAGCAGGCGGGACAGGGACAGCTCCTACGAGCAGTACTTC
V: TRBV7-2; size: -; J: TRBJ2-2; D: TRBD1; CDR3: CASILDRGDEELFF; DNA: TGTGCCAGCATCCTGGACAGGGGAGATGAGGAGCTGTTTTTT
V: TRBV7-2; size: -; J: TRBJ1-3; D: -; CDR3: CASSLPSGQRNTIYF; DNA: TGTGCCAGCAGCCTTCCTAGCGGTCAGAGAAACACCATATATTTT
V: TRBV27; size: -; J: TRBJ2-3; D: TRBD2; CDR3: CASSPYSGLAGSGDTQYF; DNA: TGTGCCAGCAGTCCTTATTCGGGACTAGCGGGTTCAGGGGATACGCAGTATTTT
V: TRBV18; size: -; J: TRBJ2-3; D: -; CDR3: CASSPLVGGSTDTQYF; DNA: TGTGCCAGCTCACCCCTCGTAGGGGGTAGCACAGATACGCAGTATTTT
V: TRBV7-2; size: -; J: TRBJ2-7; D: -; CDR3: CASSLGIDSYEQYF; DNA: TGTGCCAGCAGCTTAGGCATAGACTCCTACGAGCAGTACTTC
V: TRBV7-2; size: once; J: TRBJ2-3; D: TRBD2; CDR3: CASSSRTSGIYTQYF; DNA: TGTGCCAGCAGCTCGCGGACTAGCGGGATATATACGCAGTATTTT
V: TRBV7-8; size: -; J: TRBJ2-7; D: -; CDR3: CASSPFGQRYEQYF; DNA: TGTGCCAGCAGCCCTTTTGGGCAGAGATACGAGCAGTACTTC
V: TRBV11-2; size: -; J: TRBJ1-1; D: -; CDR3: CASSPGGEGMNTEAFF; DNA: TGTGCCAGCAGCCCCGGAGGGGAGGGCATGAACACTGAAGCTTTCTTT
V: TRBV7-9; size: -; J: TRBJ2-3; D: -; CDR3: CASSKGGGYNTQYF; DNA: TGTGCCAGCAGCAAAGGGGGGGGATATAATACGCAGTATTTT
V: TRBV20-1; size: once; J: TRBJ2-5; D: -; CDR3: CSGAKQETQYF; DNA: TGCAGTGGAGCTAAGCAAGAGACCCAGTACTTC
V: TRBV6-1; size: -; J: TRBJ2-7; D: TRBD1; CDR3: CASMGTGMDEQYF; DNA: TGTGCCAGCATGGGGACAGGGATGGACGAGCAGTACTTC
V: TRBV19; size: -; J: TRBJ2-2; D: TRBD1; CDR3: CASSYRGNTGELFF; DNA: TGTGCCAGTAGTTACAGGGGGAACACCGGGGAGCTGTTTTTT
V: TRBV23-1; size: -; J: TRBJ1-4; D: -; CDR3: CASSQEGATNEKLFF; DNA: TGCGCCAGCAGTCAAGAGGGGGCAACTAATGAAAAACTGTTTTTT
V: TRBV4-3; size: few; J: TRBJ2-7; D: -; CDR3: CASSHRQGAIREQYF; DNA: TGCGCCAGCAGCCACCGACAAGGGGCCATTCGAGAGCAGTACTTC
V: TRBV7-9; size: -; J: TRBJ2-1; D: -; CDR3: CASSPGQGLWNEQFF; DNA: TGTGCCAGCAGCCCCGGACAAGGTCTCTGGAATGAGCAGTTCTTC
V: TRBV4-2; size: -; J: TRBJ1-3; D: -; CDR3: CASSQGSAWSSGNTIYF; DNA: TGTGCCAGCAGCCAAGGCTCCGCCTGGAGCTCTGGAAACACCATATATTTT
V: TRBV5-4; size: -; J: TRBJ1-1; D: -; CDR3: CASRKDQGGTEAFF; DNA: TGTGCCAGCCGGAAGGACCAGGGCGGCACTGAAGCTTTCTTT
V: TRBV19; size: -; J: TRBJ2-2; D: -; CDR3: CASSIVGGTGELFF; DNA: TGTGCCAGTAGTATAGTCGGGGGCACCGGGGAGCTGTTTTTT
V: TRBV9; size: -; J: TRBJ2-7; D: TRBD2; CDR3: CASSKLAREGNEQYF; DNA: TGTGCCAGCAGCAAACTAGCGCGAGAGGGGAACGAGCAGTACTTC
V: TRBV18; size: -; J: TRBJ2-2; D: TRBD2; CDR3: CASSPLPAGEGGGELFF; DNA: TGTGCCAGCTCACCACTTCCGGCGGGAGAGGGAGGCGGGGAGCTGTTTTTT
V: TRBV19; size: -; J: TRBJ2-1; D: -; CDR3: CASSVERDKQQFF; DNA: TGTGCCAGTAGTGTTGAACGGGATAAACAGCAGTTCTTC
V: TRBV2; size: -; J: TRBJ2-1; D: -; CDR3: CASSEDSFINEQFF; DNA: TGTGCCAGCAGTGAAGATAGTTTCATCAATGAGCAGTTCTTC
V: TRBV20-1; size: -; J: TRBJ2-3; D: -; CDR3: CSARNSDTQYF; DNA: TGCAGTGCTAGAAACTCAGATACGCAGTATTTT
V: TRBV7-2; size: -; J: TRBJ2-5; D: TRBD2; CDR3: CASSPRLAGGPRTEAQYF; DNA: TGTGCCAGCAGCCCGAGACTAGCGGGAGGGCCCAGAACGGAGGCCCAGTACTTC
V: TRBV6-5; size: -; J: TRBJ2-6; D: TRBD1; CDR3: CASSRTGGANVLTF; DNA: TGTGCCAGCAGCAGGACAGGTGGGGCCAACGTCCTGACTTTC
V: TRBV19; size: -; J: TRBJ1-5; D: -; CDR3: CASSLPRSGNYQPQHF; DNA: TGTGCCAGCAGCCTACCTCGGTCGGGGAACTATCAGCCCCAGCATTTT
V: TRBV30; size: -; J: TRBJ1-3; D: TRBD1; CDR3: CAWSATRTGVGNTIYF; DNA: TGTGCCTGGAGTGCTACTCGGACAGGGGTCGGAAACACCATATATTTT
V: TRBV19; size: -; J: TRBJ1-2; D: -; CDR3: CASSIRNYGYTF; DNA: TGTGCCAGTAGTATCCGGAACTATGGCTACACCTTC
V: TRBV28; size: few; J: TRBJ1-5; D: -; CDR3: CASSLSPGNQPQHF; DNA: TGTGCCAGCAGTTTATCCCCAGGGAATCAGCCCCAGCATTTT
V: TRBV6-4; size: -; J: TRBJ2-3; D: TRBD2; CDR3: CASSDSTSGRDTQYF; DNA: TGTGCCAGCAGTGACTCGACTAGCGGGAGGGATACGCAGTATTTT
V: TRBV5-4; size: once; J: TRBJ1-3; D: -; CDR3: CASSPNRDSGNTIYF; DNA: TGTGCCAGCAGCCCAAACAGAGACTCTGGAAACACCATATATTTT
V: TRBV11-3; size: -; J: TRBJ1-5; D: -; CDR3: CASSLGRGQPQHF; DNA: TGTGCCAGCAGCTTAGGAAGGGGTCAGCCCCAGCATTTT
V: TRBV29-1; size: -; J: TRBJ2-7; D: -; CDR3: CSVSLQHYEQYF; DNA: TGCAGCGTTTCCCTACAGCACTACGAGCAGTACTTC
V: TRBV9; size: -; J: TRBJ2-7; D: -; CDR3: CASSVSPVGGYEQYF; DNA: TGTGCCAGCAGCGTATCTCCAGTCGGCGGCTACGAGCAGTACTTC
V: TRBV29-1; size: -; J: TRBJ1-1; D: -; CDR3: CSVGTGYKEAFF; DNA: TGCAGCGTAGGCACAGGGTATAAAGAAGCTTTCTTT
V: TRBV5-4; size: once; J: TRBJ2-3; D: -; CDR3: CASSLVGEVGTDTQYF; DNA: TGTGCCAGCAGCTTGGTAGGGGAGGTCGGCACAGATACGCAGTATTTT
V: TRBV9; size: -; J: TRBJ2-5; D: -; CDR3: CAGSVGGLFRDFKETQYF; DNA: TGTGCCGGCAGCGTAGGGGGCCTATTCCGGGACTTTAAAGAGACCCAGTACTTC
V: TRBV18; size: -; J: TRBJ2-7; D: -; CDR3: CASSQGNQYEQYF; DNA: TGTGCCAGCTCACAGGGGAATCAGTACGAGCAGTACTTC
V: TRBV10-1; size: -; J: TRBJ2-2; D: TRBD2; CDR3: CASSGSGRASYTGELFF; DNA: TGCGCCAGCAGTGGAAGCGGGAGGGCCTCGTACACCGGGGAGCTGTTTTTT
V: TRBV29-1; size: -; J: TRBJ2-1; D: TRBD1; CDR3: CSVGLGDRGYSEQFF; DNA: TGCAGCGTTGGTTTGGGGGACAGGGGGTATAGTGAGCAGTTCTTC
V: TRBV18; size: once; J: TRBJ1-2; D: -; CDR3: CASSPSDSSYGYTF; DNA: TGTGCCAGCTCACCCTCGGACAGCTCCTATGGCTACACCTTC
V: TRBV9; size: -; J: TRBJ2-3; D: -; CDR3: CASSVALARSTDTQYF; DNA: TGTGCCAGCAGCGTAGCTCTAGCGCGCAGCACAGATACGCAGTATTTT
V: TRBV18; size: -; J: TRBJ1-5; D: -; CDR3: CASSHQGKGQPQHF; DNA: TGTGCCAGCTCGCATCAGGGGAAGGGACAGCCCCAGCATTTT
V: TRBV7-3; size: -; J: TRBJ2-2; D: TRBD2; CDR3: CASSLGGGTGELFF; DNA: TGTGCCAGCAGCTTGGGCGGGGGCACCGGGGAGCTGTTTTTT
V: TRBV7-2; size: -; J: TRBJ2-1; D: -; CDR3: CASSPLGSFADEQFF; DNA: TGTGCCAGCAGCCCCCTGGGCTCTTTTGCCGATGAGCAGTTCTTC
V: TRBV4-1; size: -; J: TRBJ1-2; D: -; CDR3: CASSQPTPGGQGHGYTF; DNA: TGCGCCAGCAGCCAACCAACCCCGGGGGGGCAGGGCCATGGCTACACCTTC
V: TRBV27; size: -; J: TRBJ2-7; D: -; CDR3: CASSLSVGYEQYF; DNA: TGTGCCAGCAGTTTATCGGTCGGTTACGAGCAGTACTTC
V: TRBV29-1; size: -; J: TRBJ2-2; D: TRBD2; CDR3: CSVDLGTSAGELFF; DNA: TGCAGCGTGGACCTTGGGACTAGCGCCGGGGAGCTGTTTTTT
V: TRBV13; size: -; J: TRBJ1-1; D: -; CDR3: CASSPRIMNTEAFF; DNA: TGTGCCAGCAGCCCCAGGATCATGAACACTGAAGCTTTCTTT
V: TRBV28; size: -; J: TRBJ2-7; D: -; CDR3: CASRPEDYYEQYF; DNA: TGTGCCTCTCGCCCGGAGGATTACTACGAGCAGTACTTC
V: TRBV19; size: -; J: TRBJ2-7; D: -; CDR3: CASTPTKSHYEQYF; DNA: TGTGCCAGTACCCCAACTAAATCCCACTACGAGCAGTACTTC
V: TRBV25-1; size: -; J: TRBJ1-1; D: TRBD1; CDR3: CASSRQGSTEAFF; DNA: TGTGCCAGCAGTAGACAGGGTTCCACTGAAGCTTTCTTT
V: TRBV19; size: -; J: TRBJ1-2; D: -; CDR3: CASSLPRREVEGYTF; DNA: TGTGCCAGTAGTCTCCCGCGCAGGGAAGTGGAGGGCTACACCTTC
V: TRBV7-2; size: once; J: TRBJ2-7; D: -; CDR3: CASSLLPGGASYEQYF; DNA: TGTGCCAGCAGCTTATTACCTGGGGGGGCCTCCTACGAGCAGTACTTC
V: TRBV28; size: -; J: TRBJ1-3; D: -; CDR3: CASSLSVGNTIYF; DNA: TGTGCCAGCAGTTTGAGCGTTGGAAACACCATATATTTT
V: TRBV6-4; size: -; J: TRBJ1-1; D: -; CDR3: CASSERVGLNTEAFF; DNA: TGTGCCAGCAGTGAACGGGTTGGACTTAACACTGAAGCTTTCTTT